This T cell receptor beta chain originates from a study of shared clonotypes between healthy human individuals. The authors distributed each subset's genomic DNA evenly over several immunoSEQ plates. Here immunoSEQ multiplex PCR was the method, and the copy in TCRdb shows in-frame clones only, minus some. Found here are hundreds of thousands of clones, around 74% of them singletons; the top ten hold about 1.8%. Donors included only healthy HIV-negative adults lacking recent acute infections or vaccinations. Every contributor of samples was a Caucasian grown-up residing in Nashville, Tennessee. Whole-study findings and limits: Estimated clonotype richness was generally higher in naive than memory subsets.

Trimming removed 7 bases from V and 13 bases from J, with 16 bases in between. This CDR3 spans 12 amino acids. Germline V CDR1 and CDR2: SEHNR, FQNEAQ (reference sequence). Points on this clone: As yet, its antigen is unknown.

The sequence derives from a woman under 40 in good health. This chain joins TRBV7-9 and TRBJ2-2; perhaps D is TRBD1 or TRBD2 (5 bases each). The sequenced sample consisted of memory CD4+ T cells sorted from blood. Indicated subset: CD45RA-negative fraction. The DNA of the CDR3 is TGTGCCAGCACCATTACCGGGGCCGGGCTGTTTTTT. Translating gives CASTITGAGLFF.